The 10 T cell receptor beta chains below come from one sample, sequenced in a study of T-cell reconstitution after alpha-beta-depleted transplantation in children. Researchers prepared the TCRbeta library using unique molecular identifiers, the study reports. TCRdb used MiXCR to reprocess the PCR reads, holding one entry per CDR3 protein. The profile shows 210,000 or so distinct CDR3 sequences, around 9.9% of them singletons. This specimen was PBMCs, taken before TCRalphabeta/CD19-depleted stem cell transplant. These receptors all come from a child younger than two with acute myeloid leukemia, due to receive a stem cell transplant.

This clonotype was counted many times. The gene calls are TRBV24-1 and TRBJ2-1, with D perhaps given as TRBD1 or TRBD2 (8 bases each). V dropped 4 bases and J dropped 0 bases, with 15 bases sitting between them. Germline CDR1 reads KGHDR; CDR2 reads SFDVKD. CDR3 length: 17 residues. Here the CDR3 DNA reads TGTGCCACCAGTGAGGACAGGGCGGGAGGCTCCTACAATGAGCAGTTCTTC. Protein product: CATSEDRAGGSYNEQFF.

The chain joins TRBV19 to TRBJ2-1; 8 bases agree with TRBD2. Trimming removed 3 bases from V and 4 bases from J; junction bases left unmatched: 5. The length of the CDR3 is 15 residues. Per germline, CDR1 LNHDA and CDR2 SQIVND (reference sequence). In nucleotides, the CDR3 is TGTGCCAGTAGTATTTGGACTAGCACGTACAATGAGCAGTTCTTC. It encodes CASSIWTSTYNEQFF.

This clonotype has at least ten counts. The rearrangement uses TRBV12-3 or TRBV12-4 and TRBJ2-7; D perhaps matches TRBD1 (6 bases). CDR3 length equals 16 residues. Trimming took off 0 bases at V and 3 bases at J, with 15 bases between the two ends. The CDR3 DNA follows: TGTGCCAGCAGTTTAGCGCAAGGACAGCGACACTACGAGCAGTACTTC. Protein product: CASSLAQGQRHYEQYF.

Concerning this clonotype itself: A clone one base away is much larger, so this may be a read error. This chain joins TRBV20-1 and TRBJ2-7; tentatively, D is TRBD2 (6 bases). CDR3 length equals 13 residues. Germline values: CDR1 DFQATT, CDR2 SNEGSKA (reference sequence). CDR3 region: CSARGGWRGEQHF. CDR3 sequence (DNA): TGCAGTGCTAGAGGGGGGTGGCGGGGCGAGCAGCACTTC.

This chain connects TRBV6-1 to TRBJ2-5; 12 bases are a match to TRBD2. Germline CDR1 is MNHNS and CDR2 is SASEGT. V lost 4 bases to trimming and J lost 3 bases; unmatched junction nucleotides: 3. There are 15 residues in the CDR3. CDR3 in amino acids: CASSVGLAGKETQYF. The CDR3 bases are TGTGCCAGCAGTGTGGGACTAGCGGGTAAAGAGACCCAGTACTTC.

This clonotype showed up many times. CDR3 nucleotide sequence: TGTGCCAGCAGCGAGGACAGCTCTGGAAACACCATATATTTT. This encodes CASSEDSSGNTIYF. This sequence joins TRBV9 and TRBJ1-3; TRBD1 might be the D (6 bases). Per germline, CDR1 SGDLS and CDR2 YYNGEE. The CDR3 extends over 14 amino acids. Trimming stripped 3 bases from V and 0 bases from J, with 7 bases between.

At least ten counts were recorded for this clonotype. The genes are TRBV12-3 or TRBV12-4 and TRBJ1-2; 11 bases fit TRBD1. The CDR3 length is 14 residues. The junction had 5 bases not matched to a gene; V was cut back by 6 bases and J by 5 bases. DNA for the CDR3: TGTGCCAGCAGGCGGGACAGGGGGAGGTATGGCTACACCTTC. It codes for CASRRDRGRYGYTF.

This clonotype was seen at least ten times. V usage is TRBV24-1 and J usage is TRBJ2-2; TRBD1 matches at 10 bases. This CDR3 is 15 amino acids long. Germline CDR1 and CDR2: KGHDR and SFDVKD. V lost 6 bases, J lost 3 bases, and 3 bases stayed unmatched. The CDR3 here is CATSKGQGYTGELFF. CDR3 nucleotide sequence: TGTGCCACCAGTAAGGGACAGGGGTACACCGGGGAGCTGTTTTTT.

This clonotype was recorded many times. In DNA form, the CDR3 reads TGTGCCACCAGTGATTTAGAGGGAGGGGCAGATACGCAGTATTTT. It codes for CATSDLEGGADTQYF. V and J are TRBV24-1 and TRBJ2-3; 7 bases are shared with TRBD2. J was trimmed by 4 bases and V by 1 base; bases with no gene match: 4. Germline CDR1 reads KGHDR; CDR2 reads SFDVKD. The CDR3 consists of 15 residues.

This clonotype was observed at least ten times. The chain employs TRBV28 and TRBJ2-5; D is undetermined. Germline V CDR1 and CDR2: MDHEN, SYDVKM. The V end lost 3 bases, the J end lost 0 bases, and 8 bases lay between the germline ends. The CDR3 sequence is 14 residues long. Here the CDR3 DNA reads TGTGCCAGCAGTTTGTATAGCAACCAAGAGACCCAGTACTTC. Translation gives CASSLYSNQETQYF.